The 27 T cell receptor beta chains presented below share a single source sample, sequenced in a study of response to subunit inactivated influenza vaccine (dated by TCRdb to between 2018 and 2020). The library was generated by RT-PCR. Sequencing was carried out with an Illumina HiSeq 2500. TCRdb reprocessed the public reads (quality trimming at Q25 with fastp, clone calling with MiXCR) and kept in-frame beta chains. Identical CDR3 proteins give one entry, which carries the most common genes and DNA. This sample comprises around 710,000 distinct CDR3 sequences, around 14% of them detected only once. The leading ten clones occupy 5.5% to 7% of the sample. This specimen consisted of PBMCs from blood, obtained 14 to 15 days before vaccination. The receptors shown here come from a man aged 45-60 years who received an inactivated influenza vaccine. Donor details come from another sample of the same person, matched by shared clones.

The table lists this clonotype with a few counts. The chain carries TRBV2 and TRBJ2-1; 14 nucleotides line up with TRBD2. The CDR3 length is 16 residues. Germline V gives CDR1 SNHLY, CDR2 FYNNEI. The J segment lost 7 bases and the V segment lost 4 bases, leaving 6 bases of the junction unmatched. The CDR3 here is CASSAGLAGVGNEQFF. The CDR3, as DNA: TGTGCCAGCAGTGCGGGACTAGCGGGAGTAGGTAATGAGCAGTTCTTC. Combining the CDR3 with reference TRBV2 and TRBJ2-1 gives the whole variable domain EPEVTQTPSHQVTQMGQEVILRCVPISNHLYFYWYRQILGQKVEFLVSFYNNEISEKSEIFDDQFSVERPDGSNFTLKIRSTKLEDSAMYFCASSAGLAGVGNEQFFGPGTRLTVL.

CDR3 sequence reads: CASSLVRLAGVNTGELFF. The CDR3 DNA reads as TGCGCCAGCAGCTTGGTGAGACTAGCGGGGGTAAACACCGGGGAGCTGTTTTTT. This chain connects TRBV5-1 to TRBJ2-2; 12 bases are a match to TRBD2. Per the germline V gene, CDR1 is SGHRS and CDR2 is YFSETQ. V lost 0 bases and J lost 2; bases outside the gene matches: 5. The CDR3 covers 18 residues. Together with reference TRBV5-1 and TRBJ2-2, the CDR3 gives the full variable domain: KAGVTQTPRYLIKTRGQQVTLSCSPISGHRSVSWYQQTPGQGLQFLFEYFSETQRNKGNFPGRFSGRQFSNSRSEMNVSTLELGDSALYLCASSLVRLAGVNTGELFFGEGSRLTVL.

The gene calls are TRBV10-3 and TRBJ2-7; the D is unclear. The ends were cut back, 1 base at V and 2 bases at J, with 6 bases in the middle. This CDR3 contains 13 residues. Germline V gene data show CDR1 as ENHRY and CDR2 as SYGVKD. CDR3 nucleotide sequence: TGTGCCATCAGTGAGTGGGTTCCCTACGAGCAGTACTTC. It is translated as CAISEWVPYEQYF.

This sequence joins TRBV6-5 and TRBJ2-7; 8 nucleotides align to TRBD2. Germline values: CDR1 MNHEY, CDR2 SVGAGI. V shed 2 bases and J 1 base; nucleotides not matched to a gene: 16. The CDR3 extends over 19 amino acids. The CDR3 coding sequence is TGTGCCAGCAGTTACCGACCCCCCAGTCGGGCGGGAGGTTCCTACGAGCAGTACTTC. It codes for CASSYRPPSRAGGSYEQYF.

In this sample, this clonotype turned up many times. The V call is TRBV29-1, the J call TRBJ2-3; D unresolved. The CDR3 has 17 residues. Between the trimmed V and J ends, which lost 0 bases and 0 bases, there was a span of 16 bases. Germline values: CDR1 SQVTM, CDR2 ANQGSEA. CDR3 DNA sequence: TGCAGCGTTGAAGATCCGGCGCTCCCGGCTAGCACAGATACGCAGTATTTT. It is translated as CSVEDPALPASTDTQYF.

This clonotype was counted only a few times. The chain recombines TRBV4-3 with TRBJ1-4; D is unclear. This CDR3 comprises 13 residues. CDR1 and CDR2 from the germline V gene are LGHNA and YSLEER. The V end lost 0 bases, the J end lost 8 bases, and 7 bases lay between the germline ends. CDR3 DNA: TGCGCCAGCAGCCAAGAGGGAGGGGAAAAACTGTTTTTT. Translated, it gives CASSQEGGEKLFF.

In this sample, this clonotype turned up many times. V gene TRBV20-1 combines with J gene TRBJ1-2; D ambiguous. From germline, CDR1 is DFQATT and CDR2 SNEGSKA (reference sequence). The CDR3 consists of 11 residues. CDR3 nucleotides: TGCACCCTCGGCCATCCGGAGGGCTACACCTTC. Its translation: CTLGHPEGYTF.

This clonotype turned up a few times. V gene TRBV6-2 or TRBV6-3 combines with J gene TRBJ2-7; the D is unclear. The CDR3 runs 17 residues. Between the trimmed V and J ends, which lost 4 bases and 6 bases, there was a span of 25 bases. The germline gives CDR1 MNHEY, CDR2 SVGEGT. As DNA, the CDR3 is TGTGCCAGCAGTTCCCCCTTCGTCGAGTCTTCCCCCCGCGAGCAGTACTTC. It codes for CASSSPFVESSPREQYF.

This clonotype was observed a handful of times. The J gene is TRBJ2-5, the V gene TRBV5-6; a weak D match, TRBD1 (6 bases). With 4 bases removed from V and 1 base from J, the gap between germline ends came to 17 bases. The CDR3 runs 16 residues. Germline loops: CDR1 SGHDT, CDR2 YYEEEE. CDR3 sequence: CASSIPTGVFQETQYF. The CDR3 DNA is TGTGCCAGCAGCATACCGACAGGAGTCTTCCAAGAGACCCAGTACTTC.

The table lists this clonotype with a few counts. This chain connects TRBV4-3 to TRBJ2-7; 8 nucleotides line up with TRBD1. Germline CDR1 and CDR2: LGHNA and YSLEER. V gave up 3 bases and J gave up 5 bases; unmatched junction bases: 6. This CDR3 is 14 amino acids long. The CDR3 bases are TGCGCCAGCAGCCACGGACAGGGTGCTGACGAGCAGTACTTC. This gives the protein CASSHGQGADEQYF.

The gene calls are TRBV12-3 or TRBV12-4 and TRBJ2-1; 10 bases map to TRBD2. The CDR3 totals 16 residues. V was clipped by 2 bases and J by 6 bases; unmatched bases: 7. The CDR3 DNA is TGTGCCAGCAGTTTACTAGCGGGGGCCCCGGGCAATGAGCAGTTCTTC. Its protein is CASSLLAGAPGNEQFF.

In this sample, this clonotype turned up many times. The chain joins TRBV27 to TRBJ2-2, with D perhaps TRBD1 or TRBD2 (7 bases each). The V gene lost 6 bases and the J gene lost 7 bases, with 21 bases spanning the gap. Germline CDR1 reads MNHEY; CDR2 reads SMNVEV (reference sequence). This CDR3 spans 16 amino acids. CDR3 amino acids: CASSPQGGAANGELFF. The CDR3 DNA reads TGTGCCAGCAGCCCCCAGGGGGGGGCGGCGAACGGGGAGCTGTTTTTT.

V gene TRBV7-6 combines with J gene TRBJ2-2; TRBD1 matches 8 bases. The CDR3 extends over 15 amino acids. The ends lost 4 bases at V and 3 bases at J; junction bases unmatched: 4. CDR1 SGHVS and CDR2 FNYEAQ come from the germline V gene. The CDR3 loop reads CASSWTGSDTGELFF. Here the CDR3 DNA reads TGTGCCAGCAGCTGGACAGGGTCGGACACCGGGGAGCTGTTTTTT.

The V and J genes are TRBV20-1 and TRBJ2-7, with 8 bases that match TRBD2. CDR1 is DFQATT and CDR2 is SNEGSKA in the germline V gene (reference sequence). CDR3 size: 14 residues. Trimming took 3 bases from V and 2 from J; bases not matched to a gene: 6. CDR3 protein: CSARFGRAPYEQYF. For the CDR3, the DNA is TGCAGTGCTAGGTTCGGGAGGGCCCCCTACGAGCAGTACTTC.

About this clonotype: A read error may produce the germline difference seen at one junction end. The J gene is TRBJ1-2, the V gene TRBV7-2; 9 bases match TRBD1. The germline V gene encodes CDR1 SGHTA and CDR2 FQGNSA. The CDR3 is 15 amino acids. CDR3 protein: CASSLEGVQGALRAF. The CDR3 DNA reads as TGTGCCAGCAGCTTAGAAGGGGTACAGGGGGCGTTGAGGGCCTTC.

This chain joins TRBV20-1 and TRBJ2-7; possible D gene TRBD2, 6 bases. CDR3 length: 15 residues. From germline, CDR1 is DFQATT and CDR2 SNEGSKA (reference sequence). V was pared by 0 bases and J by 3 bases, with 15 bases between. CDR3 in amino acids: CSARDLRGLDYEQYF. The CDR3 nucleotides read TGCAGTGCTAGAGATCTGCGGGGCCTGGACTACGAGCAGTACTTC.

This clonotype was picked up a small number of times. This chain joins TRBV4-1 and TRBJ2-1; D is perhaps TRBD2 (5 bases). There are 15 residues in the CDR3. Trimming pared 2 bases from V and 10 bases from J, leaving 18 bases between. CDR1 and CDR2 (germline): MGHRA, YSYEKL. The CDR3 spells CASSQPGAGIEEQFF. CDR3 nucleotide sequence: TGCGCCAGCAGCCAACCGGGCGCGGGCATTGAGGAGCAGTTCTTC.

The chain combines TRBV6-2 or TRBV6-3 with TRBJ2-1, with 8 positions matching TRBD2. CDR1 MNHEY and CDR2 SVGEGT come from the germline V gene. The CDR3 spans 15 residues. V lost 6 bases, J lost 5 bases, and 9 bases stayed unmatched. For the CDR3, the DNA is TGTGCCAGCAGCCCGGGGGGGGGTAGGAACAATGAGCAGTTCTTC. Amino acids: CASSPGGGRNNEQFF.

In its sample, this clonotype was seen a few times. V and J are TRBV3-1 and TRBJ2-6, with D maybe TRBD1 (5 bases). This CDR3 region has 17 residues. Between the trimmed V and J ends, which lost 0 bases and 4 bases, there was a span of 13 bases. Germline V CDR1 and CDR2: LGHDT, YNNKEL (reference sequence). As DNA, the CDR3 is TGTGCCAGCAGCCAAGATGCAGGGTACTCCGGGGCCAACGTCCTGACTTTC. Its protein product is CASSQDAGYSGANVLTF.

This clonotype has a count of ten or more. Here the CDR3 DNA reads TGTGCCAGCAGACCGTCTCTACGGGAAAAACTGTTTTTT. Amino acid sequence: CASRPSLREKLFF. The chain links TRBV6-1 to TRBJ1-4; D remains unclear. The CDR3 sequence is 13 residues long. Germline CDR1 and CDR2: MNHNS and SASEGT. Trimming removed 6 bases from V and 8 bases from J, with 13 bases in between.

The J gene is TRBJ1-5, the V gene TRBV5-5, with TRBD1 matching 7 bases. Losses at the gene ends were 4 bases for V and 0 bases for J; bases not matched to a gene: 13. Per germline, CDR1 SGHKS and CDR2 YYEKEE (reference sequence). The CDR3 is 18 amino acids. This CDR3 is CASSDDRVRANSNQPQHF. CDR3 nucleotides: TGTGCCAGCAGCGACGACAGGGTGAGGGCTAATAGCAATCAGCCCCAGCATTTT.

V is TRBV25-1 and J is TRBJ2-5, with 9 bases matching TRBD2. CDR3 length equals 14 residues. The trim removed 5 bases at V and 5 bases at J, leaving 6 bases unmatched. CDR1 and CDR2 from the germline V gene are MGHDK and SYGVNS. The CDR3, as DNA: TGTGCCAGCAGTTCCCTAGCGGGACGGGAGACCCAGTACTTC. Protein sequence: CASSSLAGRETQYF. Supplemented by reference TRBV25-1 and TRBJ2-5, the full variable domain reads EADIYQTPRYLVIGTGKKITLECSQTMGHDKMYWYQQDPGMELHLIHYSYGVNSTEKGDLSSESTVSRIRTEHFPLTLESARPSHTSQYLCASSSLAGRETQYFGPGTRLLVL.

The CDR3 here is CASSFEGQPQHF. The CDR3 nucleotides read TGTGCCAGCAGCTTCGAGGGACAGCCCCAGCATTTT. This chain uses TRBV11-2 with TRBJ1-5; D is undetermined. CDR1 is SGHAT and CDR2 is FQNNGV in the germline V gene. Trimming took 3 bases from V and 7 from J, leaving 7 bases between them. The CDR3 runs 12 residues.

CDR3 in DNA: TGCGCCAGCAGCCAAGAGGATCAGGGCTGGGACACTGAAGCTTTCTTT. The encoded protein is CASSQEDQGWDTEAFF. The chain employs TRBV4-3 and TRBJ1-1, with a tentative D call TRBD1 (5 bases). V lost 0 bases and J 3 bases, leaving 14 bases between the germline ends. The CDR3 consists of 16 residues. In germline, CDR1 is LGHNA, CDR2 YSLEER.

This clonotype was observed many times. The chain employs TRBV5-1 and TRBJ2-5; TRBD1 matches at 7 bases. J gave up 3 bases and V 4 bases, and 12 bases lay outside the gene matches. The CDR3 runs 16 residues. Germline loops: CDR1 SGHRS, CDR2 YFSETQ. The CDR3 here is CASSQGVASVKETQYF. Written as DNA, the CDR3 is TGCGCCAGCAGCCAGGGGGTAGCTTCCGTAAAAGAGACCCAGTACTTC.

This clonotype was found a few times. The CDR3 protein is CASSPTVSRSSYNSPLHF. For the CDR3, the DNA is TGTGCCAGCTCACCAACCGTTTCCCGGAGCTCCTATAATTCACCCCTCCACTTT. The chain joins TRBV18 to TRBJ1-6; D is ambiguous. The V gene's germline CDR1 is KGHSH and CDR2 LQKENI. V lost 2 bases, J lost 0 bases, and 14 bases lay in between. The CDR3 is 18 amino acids.

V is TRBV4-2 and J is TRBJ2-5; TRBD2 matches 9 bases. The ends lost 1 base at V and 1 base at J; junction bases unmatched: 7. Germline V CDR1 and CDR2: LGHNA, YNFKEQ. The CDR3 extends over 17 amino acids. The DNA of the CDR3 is TGTGCCAGCAGCCAAGGGACGAGCGGGGGGCCCCAAGAGACCCAGTACTTC. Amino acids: CASSQGTSGGPQETQYF.